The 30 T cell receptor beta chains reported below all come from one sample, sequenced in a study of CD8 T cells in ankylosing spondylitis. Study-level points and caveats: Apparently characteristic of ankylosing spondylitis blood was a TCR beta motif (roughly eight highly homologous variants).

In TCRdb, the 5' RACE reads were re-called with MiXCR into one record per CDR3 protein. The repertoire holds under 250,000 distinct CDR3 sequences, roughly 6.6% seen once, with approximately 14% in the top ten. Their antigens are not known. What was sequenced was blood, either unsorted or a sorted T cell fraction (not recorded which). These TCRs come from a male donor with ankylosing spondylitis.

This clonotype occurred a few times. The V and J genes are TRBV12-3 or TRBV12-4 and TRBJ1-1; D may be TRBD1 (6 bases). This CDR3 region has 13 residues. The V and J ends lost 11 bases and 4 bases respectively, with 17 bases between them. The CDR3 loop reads CASLLGAGTEAFF. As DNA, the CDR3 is TGTGCCTCACTCCTGGGGGCTGGCACTGAAGCTTTCTTT.

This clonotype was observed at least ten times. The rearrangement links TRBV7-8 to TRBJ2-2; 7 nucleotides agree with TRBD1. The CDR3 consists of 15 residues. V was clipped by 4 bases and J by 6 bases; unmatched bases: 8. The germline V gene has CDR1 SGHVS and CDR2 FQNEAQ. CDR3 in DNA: TGTGCCAGCAGCTACCCGGGACAGTATCCCGGGGAGCTGTTTTTT. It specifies CASSYPGQYPGELFF.

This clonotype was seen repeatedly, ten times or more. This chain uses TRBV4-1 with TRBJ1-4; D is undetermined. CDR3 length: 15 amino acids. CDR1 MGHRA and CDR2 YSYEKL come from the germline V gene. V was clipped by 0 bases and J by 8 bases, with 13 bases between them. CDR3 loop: CASSQEFAWEEKLFF. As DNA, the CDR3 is TGCGCCAGCAGCCAAGAATTCGCCTGGGAGGAAAAACTGTTTTTT.

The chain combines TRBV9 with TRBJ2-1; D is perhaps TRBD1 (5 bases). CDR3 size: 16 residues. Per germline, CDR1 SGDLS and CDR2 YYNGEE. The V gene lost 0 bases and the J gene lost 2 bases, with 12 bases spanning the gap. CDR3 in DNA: TGTGCCAGCAGCGTAGAGGGCAGGGAAACCTACAATGAGCAGTTCTTC. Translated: CASSVEGRETYNEQFF. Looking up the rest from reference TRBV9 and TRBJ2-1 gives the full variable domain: DSGVTQTPKHLITATGQRVTLRCSPRSGDLSVYWYQQSLDQGLQFLIQYYNGEERAKGNILERFSAQQFPDLHSELNLSSLELGDSALYFCASSVEGRETYNEQFFGPGTRLTVL.

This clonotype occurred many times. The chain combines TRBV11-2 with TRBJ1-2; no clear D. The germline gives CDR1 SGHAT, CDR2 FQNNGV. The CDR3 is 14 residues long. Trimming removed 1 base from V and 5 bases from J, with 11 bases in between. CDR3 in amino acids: CASSLVTQSYGYTF. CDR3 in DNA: TGTGCCAGCAGCTTAGTGACTCAAAGTTATGGCTACACCTTC.

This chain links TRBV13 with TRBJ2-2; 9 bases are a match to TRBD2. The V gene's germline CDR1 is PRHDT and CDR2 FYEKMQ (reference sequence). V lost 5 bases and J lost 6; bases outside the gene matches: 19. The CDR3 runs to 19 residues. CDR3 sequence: CASSRYTGRTSGRPGELFF. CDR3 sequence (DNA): TGTGCCAGCAGCCGTTATACGGGGAGAACGAGCGGGAGGCCCGGGGAGCTGTTTTTT.

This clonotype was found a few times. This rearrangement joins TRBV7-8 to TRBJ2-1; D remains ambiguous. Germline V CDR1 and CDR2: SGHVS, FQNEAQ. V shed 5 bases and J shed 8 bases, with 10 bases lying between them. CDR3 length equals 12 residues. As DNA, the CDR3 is TGTGCCAGCAGCAGAGGTACCCATGAGCAGTTCTTC. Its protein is CASSRGTHEQFF. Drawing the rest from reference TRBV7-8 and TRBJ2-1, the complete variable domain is GAGVSQSPRYKVAKRGQDVALRCDPISGHVSLFWYQQALGQGPEFLTYFQNEAQLDKSGLPSDRFFAERPEGSVSTLKIQRTQQEDSAVYLCASSRGTHEQFFGPGTRLTVL.

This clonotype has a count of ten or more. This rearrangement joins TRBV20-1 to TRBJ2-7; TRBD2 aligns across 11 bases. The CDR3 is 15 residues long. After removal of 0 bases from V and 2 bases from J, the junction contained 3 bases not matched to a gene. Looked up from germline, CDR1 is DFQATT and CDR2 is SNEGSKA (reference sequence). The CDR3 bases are TGCAGTGCTAGAGATCAACTAGCGGGAGCCTACGAGCAGTACTTC. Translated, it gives CSARDQLAGAYEQYF.

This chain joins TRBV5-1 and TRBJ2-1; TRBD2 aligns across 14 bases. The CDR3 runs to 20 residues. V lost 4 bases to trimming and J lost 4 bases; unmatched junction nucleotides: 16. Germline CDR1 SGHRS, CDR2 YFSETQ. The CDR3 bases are TGCGCCAGCAGCCAAATCCGGACTAGCGGGAGGCTCGAGGTTTACAATGAGCAGTTCTTC. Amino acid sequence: CASSQIRTSGRLEVYNEQFF.

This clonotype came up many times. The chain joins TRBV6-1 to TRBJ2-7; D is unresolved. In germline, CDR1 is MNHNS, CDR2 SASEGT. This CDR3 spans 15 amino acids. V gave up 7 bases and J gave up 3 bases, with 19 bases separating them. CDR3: CASTVSPGFIYEQYF. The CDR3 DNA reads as TGTGCCAGCACGGTATCCCCCGGATTCATCTACGAGCAGTACTTC.

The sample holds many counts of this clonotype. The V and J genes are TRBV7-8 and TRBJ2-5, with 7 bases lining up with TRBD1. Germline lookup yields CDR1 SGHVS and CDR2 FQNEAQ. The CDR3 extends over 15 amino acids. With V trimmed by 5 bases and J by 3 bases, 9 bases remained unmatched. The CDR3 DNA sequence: TGTGCCAGCAGCCACCCCGACAGGGTGAAAGAGACCCAGTACTTC. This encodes CASSHPDRVKETQYF.

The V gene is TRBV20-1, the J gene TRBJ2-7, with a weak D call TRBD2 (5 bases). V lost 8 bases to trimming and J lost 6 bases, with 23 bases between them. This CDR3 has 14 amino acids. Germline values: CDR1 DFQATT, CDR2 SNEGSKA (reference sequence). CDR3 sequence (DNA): TGCAGTCCTTTAGCGAGCTCCTCCTCTAGCGAGCAGTACTTC. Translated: CSPLASSSSSEQYF.

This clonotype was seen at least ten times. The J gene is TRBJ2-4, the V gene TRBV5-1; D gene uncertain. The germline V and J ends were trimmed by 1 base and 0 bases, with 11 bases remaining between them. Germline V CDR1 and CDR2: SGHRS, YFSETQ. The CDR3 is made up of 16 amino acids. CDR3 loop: CASSLWPRLAKNIQYF. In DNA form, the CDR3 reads TGCGCCAGCAGCTTGTGGCCTCGCTTAGCCAAAAACATTCAGTACTTC.

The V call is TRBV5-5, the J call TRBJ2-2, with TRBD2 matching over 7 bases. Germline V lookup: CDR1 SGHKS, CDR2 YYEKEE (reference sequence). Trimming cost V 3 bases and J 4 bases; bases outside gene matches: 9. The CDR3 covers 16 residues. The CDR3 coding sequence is TGTGCCAGCAGCTCCTTGGGAATAGCGGGCACCGGGGAGCTGTTTTTT. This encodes CASSSLGIAGTGELFF.

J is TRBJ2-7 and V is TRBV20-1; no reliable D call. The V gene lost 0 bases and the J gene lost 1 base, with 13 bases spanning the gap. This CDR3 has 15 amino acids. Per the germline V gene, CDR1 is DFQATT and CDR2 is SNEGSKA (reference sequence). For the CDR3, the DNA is TGCAGTGCTAGAGATATCAGGAACCGGTCCTACGAGCAGTACTTC. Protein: CSARDIRNRSYEQYF.

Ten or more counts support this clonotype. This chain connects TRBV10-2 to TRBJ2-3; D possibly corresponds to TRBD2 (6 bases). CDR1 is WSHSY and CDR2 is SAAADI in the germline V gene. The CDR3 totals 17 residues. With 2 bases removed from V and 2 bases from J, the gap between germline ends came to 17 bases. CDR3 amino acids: CASSEINRDWDTDTQYF. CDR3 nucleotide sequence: TGCGCCAGCAGTGAGATCAACCGGGACTGGGACACAGATACGCAGTATTTT.

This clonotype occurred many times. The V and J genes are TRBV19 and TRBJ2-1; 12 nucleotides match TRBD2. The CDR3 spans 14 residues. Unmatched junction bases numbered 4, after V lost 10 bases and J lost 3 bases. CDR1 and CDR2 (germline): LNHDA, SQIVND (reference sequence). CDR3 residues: CATSTSGSYNEQFF. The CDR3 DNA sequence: TGTGCCACCTCGACTAGCGGGAGCTACAATGAGCAGTTCTTC.

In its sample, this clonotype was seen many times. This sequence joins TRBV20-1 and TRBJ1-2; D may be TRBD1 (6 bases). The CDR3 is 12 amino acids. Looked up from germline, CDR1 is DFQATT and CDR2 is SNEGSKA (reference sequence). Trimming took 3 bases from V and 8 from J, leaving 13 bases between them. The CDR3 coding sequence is TGCAGTGCTAGGGGTGACAGGAGGGGCTACACCTTC. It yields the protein CSARGDRRGYTF.

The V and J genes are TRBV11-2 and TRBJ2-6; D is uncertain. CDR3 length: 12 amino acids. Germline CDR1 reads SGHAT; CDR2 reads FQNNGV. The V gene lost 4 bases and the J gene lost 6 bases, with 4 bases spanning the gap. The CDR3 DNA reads TGTGCCAGCAGCTCTCCGGCCAACGTCCTGACTTTC. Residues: CASSSPANVLTF.

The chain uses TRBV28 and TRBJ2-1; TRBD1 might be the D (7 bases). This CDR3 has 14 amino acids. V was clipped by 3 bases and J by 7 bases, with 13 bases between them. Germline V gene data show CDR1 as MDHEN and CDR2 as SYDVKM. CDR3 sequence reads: CASSLEGARNEQFF. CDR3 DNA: TGTGCCAGCAGTTTGGAGGGGGCAAGGAATGAGCAGTTCTTC.

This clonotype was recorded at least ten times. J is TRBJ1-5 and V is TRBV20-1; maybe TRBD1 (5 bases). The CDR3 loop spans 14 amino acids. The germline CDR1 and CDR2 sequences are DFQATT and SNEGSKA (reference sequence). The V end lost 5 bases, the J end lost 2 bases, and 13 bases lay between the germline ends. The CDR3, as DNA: TGCAGTGCTTCGTGGGGCGTCGGCAATCAGCCCCAGCATTTT. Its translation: CSASWGVGNQPQHF.

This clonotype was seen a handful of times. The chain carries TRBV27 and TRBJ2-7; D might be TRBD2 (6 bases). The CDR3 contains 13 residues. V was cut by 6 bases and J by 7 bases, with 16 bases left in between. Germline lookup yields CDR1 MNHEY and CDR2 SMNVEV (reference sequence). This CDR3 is CASSPIRGWEQYF. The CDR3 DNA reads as TGTGCCAGCAGCCCAATACGGGGGTGGGAGCAGTACTTC.

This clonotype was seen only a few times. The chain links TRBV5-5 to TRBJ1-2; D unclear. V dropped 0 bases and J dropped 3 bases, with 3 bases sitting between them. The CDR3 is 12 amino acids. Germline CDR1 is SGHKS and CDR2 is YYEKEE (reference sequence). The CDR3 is CASSLEYYGYTF. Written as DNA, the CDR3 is TGTGCCAGCAGCTTGGAATACTATGGCTACACCTTC.

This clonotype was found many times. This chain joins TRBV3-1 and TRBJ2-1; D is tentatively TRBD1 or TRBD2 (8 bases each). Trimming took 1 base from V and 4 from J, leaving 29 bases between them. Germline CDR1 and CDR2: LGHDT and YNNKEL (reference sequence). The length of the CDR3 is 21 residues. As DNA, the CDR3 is TGTGCCAGCAGCCAAGTCGGACAGGGAATAACGCGGGAGGAGAAGTACAATGAGCAGTTCTTC. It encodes CASSQVGQGITREEKYNEQFF.

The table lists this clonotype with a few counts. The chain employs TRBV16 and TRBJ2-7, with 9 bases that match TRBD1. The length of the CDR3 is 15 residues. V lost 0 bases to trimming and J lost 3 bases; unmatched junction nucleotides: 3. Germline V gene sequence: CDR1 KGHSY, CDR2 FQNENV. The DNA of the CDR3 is TGTGCCAGCAGCCAATCGGGACAGGGTATCTACGAGCAGTACTTC. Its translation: CASSQSGQGIYEQYF.

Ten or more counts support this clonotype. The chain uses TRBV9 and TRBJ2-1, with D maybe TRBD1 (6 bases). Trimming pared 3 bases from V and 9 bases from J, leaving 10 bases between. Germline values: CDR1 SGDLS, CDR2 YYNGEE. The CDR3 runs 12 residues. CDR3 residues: CASSEQGAEQFF. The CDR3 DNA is TGTGCCAGCAGCGAACAGGGAGCTGAGCAGTTCTTC.

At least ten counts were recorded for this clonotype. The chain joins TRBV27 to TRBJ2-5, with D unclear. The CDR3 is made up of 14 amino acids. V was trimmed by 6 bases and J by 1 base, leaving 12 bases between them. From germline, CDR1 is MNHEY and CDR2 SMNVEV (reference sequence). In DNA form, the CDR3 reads TGTGCCAGCAGGCTTCTGGGTAGCCAAGAGACCCAGTACTTC. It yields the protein CASRLLGSQETQYF.

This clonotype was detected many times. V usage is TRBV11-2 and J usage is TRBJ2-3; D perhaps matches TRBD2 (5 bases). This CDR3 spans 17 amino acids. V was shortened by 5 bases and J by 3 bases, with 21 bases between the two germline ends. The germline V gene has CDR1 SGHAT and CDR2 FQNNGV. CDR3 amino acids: CASSPRSEGLFTDTQYF. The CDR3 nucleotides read TGTGCCAGCAGCCCTCGGAGCGAGGGCCTCTTTACAGATACGCAGTATTTT.

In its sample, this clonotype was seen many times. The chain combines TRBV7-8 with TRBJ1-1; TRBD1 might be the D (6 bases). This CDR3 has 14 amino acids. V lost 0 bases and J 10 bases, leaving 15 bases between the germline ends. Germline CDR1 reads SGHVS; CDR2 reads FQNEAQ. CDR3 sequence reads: CASSLAALGGAAFF. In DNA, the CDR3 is TGTGCCAGCAGCTTAGCCGCCCTAGGGGGAGCAGCTTTCTTT.

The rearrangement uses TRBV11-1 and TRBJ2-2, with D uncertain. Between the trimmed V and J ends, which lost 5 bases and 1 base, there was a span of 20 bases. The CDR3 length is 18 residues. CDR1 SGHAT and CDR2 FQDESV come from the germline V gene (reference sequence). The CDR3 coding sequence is TGTGCCAGCAGCCATTCCGGGTCTTCGCCTGGGAACACCGGGGAGCTGTTTTTT. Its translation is CASSHSGSSPGNTGELFF.